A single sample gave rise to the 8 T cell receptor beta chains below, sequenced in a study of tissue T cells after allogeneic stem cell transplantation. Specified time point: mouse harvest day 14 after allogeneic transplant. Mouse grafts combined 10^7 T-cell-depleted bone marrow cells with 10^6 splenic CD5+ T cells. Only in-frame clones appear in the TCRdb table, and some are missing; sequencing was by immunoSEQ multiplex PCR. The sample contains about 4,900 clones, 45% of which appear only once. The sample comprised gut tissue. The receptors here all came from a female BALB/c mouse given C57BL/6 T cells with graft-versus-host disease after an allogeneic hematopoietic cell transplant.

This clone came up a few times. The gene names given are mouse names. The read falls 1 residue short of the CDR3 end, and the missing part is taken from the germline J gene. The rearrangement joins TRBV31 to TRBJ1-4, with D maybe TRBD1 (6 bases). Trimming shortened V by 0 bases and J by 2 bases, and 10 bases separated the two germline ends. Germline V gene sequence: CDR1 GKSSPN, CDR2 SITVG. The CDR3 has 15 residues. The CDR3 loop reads CAWSLPTGSNERLFF. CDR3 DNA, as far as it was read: TGTGCCTGGAGTCTACCGACAGGCTCCAACGAAAGATTATTT.

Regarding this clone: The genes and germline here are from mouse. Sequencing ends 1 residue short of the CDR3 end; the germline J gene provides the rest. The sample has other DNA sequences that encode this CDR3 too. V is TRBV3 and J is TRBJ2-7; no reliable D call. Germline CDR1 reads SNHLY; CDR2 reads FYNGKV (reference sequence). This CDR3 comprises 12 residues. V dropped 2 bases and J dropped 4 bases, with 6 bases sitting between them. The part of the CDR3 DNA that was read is TGTGCCAGCAGCTTAAGGCAGTATGAACAGTAC. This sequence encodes CASSLRQYEQY. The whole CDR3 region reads CASSLRQYEQYF.

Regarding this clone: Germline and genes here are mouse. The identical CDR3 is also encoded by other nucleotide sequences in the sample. This CDR3 reads CASSLGTGGYEQYF. Incomplete CDR3 DNA: TGTGCCAGCAGCTTAGGGACTGGGGGTTATGAACAGTAC. This chain links TRBV3 with TRBJ2-7; the match to TRBD2 covers 10 bases. The DNA ends 1 residue before the CDR3 does, and the rest of the CDR3 is filled in from the germline J gene. The V segment lost 1 base and the J segment 4 bases; nucleotides outside the gene matches: 1. The CDR3 is 14 residues long. The germline CDR1 and CDR2 sequences are SNHLY and FYNGKV (reference sequence).

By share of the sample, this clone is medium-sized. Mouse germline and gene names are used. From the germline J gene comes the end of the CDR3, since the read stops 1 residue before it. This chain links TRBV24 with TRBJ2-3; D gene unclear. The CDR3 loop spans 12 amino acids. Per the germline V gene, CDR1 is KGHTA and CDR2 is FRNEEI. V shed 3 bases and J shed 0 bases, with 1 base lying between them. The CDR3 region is CASSLSAETLYF. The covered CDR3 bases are TGTGCCAGCAGTCTCAGTGCAGAAACGCTGTAT.

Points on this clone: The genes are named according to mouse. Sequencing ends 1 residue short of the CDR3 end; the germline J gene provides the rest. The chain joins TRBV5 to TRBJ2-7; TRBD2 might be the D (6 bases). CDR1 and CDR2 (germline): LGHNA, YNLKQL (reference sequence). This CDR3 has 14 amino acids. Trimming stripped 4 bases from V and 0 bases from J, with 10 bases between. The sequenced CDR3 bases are TGTGCCAGCAGCCGGGACTTGAGCTCCTATGAACAGTAC. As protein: CASSRDLSSYEQY. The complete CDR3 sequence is CASSRDLSSYEQYF.

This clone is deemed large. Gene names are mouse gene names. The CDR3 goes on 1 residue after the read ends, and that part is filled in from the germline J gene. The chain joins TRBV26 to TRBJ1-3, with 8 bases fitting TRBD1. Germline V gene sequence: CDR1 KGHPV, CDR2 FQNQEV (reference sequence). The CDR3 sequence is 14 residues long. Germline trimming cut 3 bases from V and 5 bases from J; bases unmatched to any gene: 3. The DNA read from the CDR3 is TGTGCCAGCAGTCTAGGACAGGGAAGAAATACGCTCTAT. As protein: CASSLGQGRNTLY. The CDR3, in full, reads CASSLGQGRNTLYF.

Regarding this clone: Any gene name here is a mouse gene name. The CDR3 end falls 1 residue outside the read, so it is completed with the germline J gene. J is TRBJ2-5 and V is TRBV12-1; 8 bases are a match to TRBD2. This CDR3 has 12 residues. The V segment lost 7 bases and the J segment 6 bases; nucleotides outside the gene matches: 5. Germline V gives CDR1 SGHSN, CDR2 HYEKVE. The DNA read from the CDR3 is TGTGCCAGAGGGGGGGCGCTTGACACCCAGTAC. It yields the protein CARGGALDTQY. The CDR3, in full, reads CARGGALDTQYF.

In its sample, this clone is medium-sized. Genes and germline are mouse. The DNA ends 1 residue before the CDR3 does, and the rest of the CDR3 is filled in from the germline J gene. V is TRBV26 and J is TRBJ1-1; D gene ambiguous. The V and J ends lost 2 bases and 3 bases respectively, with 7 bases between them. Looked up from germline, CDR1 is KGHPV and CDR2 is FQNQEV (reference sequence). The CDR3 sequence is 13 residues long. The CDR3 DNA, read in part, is TGTGCCAGCAGTCTGCAGATTTACACAGAAGTCTTC. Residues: CASSLQIYTEVF. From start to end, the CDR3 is CASSLQIYTEVFF.